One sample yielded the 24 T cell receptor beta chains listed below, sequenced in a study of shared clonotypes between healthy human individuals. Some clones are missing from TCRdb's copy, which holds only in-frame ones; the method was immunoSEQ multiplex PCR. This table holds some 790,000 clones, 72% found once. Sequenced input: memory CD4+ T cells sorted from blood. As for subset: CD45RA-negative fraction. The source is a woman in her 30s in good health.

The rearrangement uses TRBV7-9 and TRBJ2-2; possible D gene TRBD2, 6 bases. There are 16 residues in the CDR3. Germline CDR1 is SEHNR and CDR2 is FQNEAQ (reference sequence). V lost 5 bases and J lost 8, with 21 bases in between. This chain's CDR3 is CASSPNQLASLGELFF. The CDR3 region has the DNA TGTGCCAGCAGCCCTAACCAACTAGCTTCTCTTGGGGAGCTGTTTTTT.

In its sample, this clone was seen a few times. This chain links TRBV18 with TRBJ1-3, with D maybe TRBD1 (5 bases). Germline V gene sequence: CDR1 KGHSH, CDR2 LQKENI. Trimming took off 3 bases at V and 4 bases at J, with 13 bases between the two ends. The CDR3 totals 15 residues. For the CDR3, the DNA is TGTGCCAGCTCACCCCCCGTTGGGGCAGGAAACACCATATATTTT. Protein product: CASSPPVGAGNTIYF.

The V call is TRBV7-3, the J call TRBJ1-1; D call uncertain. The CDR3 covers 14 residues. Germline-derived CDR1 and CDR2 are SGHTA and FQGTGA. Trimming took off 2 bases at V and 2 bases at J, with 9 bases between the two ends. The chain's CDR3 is CASSLGPENTEAFF. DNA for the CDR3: TGTGCCAGCAGCTTAGGTCCCGAAAACACTGAAGCTTTCTTT.

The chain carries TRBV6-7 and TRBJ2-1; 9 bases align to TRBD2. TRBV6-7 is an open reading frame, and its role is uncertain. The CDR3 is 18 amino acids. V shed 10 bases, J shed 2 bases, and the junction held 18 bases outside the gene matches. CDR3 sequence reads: CAILPGDAPSGTYNEQFF. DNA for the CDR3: TGTGCCATCCTCCCTGGGGATGCGCCTAGCGGGACCTACAATGAGCAGTTCTTC.

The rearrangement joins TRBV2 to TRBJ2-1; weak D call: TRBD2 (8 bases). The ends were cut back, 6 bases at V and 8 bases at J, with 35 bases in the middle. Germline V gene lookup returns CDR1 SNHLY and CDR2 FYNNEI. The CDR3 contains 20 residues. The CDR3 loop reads CASSHQGGGASGSINYEQFF. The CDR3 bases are TGTGCCAGCAGCCACCAGGGGGGAGGGGCCAGCGGGAGTATTAATTATGAGCAGTTCTTC.

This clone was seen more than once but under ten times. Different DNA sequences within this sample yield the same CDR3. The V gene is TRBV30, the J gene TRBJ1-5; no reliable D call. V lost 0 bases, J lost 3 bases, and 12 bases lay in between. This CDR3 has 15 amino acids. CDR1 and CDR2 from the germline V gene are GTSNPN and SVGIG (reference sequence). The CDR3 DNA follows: TGTGCCTGGAGTGTTAAGGGCCTCGACAATCAGCCCCAGCATTTT. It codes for CAWSVKGLDNQPQHF.

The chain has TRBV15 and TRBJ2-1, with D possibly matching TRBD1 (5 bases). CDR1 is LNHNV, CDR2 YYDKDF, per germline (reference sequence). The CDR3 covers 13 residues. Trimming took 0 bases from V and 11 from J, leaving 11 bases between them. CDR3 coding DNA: TGTGCCACCAGCAGAGATGGGGCTAGGCAGCAGTTCTTC. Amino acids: CATSRDGARQQFF.

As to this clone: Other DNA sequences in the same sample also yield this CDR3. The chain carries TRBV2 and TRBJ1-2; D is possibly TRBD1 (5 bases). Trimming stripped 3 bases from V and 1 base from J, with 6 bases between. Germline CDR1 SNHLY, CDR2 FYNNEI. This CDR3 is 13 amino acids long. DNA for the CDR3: TGTGCCAGCAGTGAGGACATTAACTATGGCTACACCTTC. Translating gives CASSEDINYGYTF.

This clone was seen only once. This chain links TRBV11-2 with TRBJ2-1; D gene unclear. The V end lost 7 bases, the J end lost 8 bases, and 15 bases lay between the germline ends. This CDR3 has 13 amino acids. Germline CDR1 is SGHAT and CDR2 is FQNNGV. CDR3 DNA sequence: TGTGCCAGCACCTTTCTCGGGCGCGATGAGCAGTTCTTC. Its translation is CASTFLGRDEQFF.

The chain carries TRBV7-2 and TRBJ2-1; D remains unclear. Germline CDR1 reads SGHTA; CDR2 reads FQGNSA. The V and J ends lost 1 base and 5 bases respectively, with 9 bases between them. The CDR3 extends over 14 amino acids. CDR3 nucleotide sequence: TGTGCCAGCAGCTTAGGTGTTGATAACAATGAGCAGTTCTTC. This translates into CASSLGVDNNEQFF.

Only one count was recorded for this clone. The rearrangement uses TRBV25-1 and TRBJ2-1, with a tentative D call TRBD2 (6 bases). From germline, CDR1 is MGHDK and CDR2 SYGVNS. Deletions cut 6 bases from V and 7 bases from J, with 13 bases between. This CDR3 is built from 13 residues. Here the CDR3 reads CASSLGLVNEQFF. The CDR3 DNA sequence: TGTGCCAGCAGCCTGGGACTGGTAAATGAGCAGTTCTTC.

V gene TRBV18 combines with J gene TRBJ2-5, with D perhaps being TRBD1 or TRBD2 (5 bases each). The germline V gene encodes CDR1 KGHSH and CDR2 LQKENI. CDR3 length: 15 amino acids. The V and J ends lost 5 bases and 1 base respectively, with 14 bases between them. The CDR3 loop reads CASSSRGGLQETQYF. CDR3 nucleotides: TGTGCCAGCTCATCAAGGGGCGGACTCCAAGAGACCCAGTACTTC.

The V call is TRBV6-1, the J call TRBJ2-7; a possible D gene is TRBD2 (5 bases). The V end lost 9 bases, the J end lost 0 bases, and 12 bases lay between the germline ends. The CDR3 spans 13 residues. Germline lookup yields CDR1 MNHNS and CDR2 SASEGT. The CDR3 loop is CASVDWYSYEQYF. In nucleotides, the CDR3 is TGTGCCAGTGTGGACTGGTACTCCTACGAGCAGTACTTC.

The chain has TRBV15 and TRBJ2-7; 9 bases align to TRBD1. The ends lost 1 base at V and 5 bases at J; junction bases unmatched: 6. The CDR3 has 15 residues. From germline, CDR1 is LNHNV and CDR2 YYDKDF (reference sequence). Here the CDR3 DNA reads TGTGCCACCAGCAGAGGACAGGGGGATTTCGACGAGCAGTACTTC. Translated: CATSRGQGDFDEQYF.

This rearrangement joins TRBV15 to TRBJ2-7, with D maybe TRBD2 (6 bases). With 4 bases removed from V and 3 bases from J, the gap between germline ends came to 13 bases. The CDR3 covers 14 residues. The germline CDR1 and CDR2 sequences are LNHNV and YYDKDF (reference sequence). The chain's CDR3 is CATSIGGDLYEQYF. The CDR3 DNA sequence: TGTGCCACCAGCATTGGCGGGGACCTCTACGAGCAGTACTTC.

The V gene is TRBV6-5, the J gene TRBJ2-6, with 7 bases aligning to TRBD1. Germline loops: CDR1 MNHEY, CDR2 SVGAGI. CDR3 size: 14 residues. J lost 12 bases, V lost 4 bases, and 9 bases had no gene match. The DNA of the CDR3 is TGTGCCAGCAGTTCTTCCGGGACAGTCCCCGTCCTGACTTTC. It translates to CASSSSGTVPVLTF.

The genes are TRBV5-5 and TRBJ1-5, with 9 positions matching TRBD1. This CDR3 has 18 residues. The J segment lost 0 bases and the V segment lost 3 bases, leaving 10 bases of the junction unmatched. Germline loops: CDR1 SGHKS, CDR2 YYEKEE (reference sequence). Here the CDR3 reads CASSSAGTGRYSNQPQHF. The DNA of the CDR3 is TGTGCCAGCAGCTCCGCCGGGACAGGGCGATATAGCAATCAGCCCCAGCATTTT.

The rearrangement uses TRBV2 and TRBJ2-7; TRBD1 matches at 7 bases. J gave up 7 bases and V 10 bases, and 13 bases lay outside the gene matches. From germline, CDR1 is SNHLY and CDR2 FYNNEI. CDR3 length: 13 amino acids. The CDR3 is CATVREQGWEQYF. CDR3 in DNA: TGTGCCACCGTCCGGGAACAGGGGTGGGAGCAGTACTTC.

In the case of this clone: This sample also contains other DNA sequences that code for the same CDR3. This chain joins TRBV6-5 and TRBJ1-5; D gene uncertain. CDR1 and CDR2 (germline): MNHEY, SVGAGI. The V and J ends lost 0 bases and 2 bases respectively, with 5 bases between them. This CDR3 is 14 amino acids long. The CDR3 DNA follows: TGTGCCAGCAGTTACTCGGGCGGCAATCAGCCCCAGCATTTT. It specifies CASSYSGGNQPQHF.

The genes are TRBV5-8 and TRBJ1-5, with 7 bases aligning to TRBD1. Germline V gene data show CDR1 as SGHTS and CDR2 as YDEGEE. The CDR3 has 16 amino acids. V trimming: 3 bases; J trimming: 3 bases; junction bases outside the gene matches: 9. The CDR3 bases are TGTGCCAGCAGCTCGCCGACAGGGCATCCCAATCAGCCCCAGCATTTT. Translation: CASSSPTGHPNQPQHF.

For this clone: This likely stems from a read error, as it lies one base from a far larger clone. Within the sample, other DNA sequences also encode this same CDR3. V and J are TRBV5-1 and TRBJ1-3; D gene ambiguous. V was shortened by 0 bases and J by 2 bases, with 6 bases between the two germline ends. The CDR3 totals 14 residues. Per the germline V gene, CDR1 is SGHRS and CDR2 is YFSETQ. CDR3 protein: CASSLGTAGNTIYF. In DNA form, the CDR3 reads TGCGCCAGCAGCTTGGGCACAGCTGGAAACACCATATATTTT.

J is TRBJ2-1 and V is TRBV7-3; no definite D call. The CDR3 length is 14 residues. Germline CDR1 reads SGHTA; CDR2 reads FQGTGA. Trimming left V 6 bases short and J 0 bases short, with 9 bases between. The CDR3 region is CASSLDSSYNEQFF. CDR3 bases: TGTGCCAGCAGTTTGGATAGCTCCTACAATGAGCAGTTCTTC. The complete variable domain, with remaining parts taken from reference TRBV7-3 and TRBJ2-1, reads GAGVSQTPSNKVTEKGKYVELRCDPISGHTALYWYRQSLGQGPEFLIYFQGTGAADDSGLPNDRFFAVRPEGSVSTLKIQRTERGDSAVYLCASSLDSSYNEQFFGPGTRLTVL.

The CDR3 reads CASSDRVSEAFF. In nucleotides, the CDR3 is TGTGCCAGCAGCGACAGGGTATCTGAAGCTTTCTTT. The chain has TRBV7-2 and TRBJ1-1, with 7 bases matching TRBD1. V dropped 5 bases and J dropped 6; count of bases not matched to a gene: 3. Germline V CDR1 and CDR2: SGHTA, FQGNSA. CDR3 length: 12 residues.

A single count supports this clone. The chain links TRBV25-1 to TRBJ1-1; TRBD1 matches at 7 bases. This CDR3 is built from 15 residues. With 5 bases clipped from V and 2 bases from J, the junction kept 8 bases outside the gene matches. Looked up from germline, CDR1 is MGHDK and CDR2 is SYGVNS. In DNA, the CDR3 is TGTGCCAGCAGTACAAGGACAGGAAAAAACACTGAAGCTTTCTTT. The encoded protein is CASSTRTGKNTEAFF.